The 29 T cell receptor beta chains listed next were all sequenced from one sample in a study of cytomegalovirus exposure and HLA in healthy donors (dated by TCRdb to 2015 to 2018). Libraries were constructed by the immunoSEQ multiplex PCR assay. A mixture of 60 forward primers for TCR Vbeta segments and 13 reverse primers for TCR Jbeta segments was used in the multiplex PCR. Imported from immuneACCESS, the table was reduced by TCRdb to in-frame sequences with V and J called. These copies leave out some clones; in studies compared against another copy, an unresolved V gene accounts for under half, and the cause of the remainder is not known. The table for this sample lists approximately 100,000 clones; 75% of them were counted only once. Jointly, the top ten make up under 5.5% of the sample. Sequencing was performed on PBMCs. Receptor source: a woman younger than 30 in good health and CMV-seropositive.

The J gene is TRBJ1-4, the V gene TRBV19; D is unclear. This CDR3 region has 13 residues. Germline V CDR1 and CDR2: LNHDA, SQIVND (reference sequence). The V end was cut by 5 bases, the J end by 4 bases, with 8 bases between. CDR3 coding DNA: TGTGCCAGTAGTGCGTACAGTAATGAAAAACTGTTTTTT. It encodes CASSAYSNEKLFF.

CDR3 residues: CAIPAGANTGELFF. Here the CDR3 DNA reads TGTGCCATACCGGCAGGGGCCAACACCGGGGAGCTGTTTTTT. V and J are TRBV10-3 and TRBJ2-2; tentative D call: TRBD1 (6 bases). The CDR3 runs to 14 residues. The germline V gene encodes CDR1 ENHRY and CDR2 SYGVKD. V was trimmed by 9 bases and J by 2 bases, leaving 13 bases between them.

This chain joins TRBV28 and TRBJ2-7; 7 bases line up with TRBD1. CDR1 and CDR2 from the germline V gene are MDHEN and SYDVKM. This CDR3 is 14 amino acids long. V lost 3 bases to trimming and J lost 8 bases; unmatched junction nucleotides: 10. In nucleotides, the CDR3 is TGTGCCAGCAGTTTCCAGGGGGTTGGAGCTAAGCAGTACTTC. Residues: CASSFQGVGAKQYF.

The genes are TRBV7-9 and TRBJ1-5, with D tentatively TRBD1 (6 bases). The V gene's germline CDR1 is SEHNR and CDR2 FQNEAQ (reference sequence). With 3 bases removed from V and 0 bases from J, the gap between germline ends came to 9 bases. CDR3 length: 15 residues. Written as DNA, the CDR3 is TGTGCCAGCAGCTTGGGACATCATAGCAATCAGCCCCAGCATTTT. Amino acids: CASSLGHHSNQPQHF.

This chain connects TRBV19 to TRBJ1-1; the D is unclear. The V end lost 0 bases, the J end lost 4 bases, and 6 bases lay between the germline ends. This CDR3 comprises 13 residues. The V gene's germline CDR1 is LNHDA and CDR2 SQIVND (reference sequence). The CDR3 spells CASSIDSPTEAFF. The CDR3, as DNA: TGTGCCAGTAGTATAGACAGTCCCACTGAAGCTTTCTTT.

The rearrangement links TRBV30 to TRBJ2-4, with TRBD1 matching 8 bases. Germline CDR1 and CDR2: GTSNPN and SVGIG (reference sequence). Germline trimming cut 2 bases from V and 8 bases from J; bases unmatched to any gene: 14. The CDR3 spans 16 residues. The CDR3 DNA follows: TGTGCCTGGAGTACCAATTACAGGGGGTACGGGGACATTCAGTACTTC. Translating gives CAWSTNYRGYGDIQYF.

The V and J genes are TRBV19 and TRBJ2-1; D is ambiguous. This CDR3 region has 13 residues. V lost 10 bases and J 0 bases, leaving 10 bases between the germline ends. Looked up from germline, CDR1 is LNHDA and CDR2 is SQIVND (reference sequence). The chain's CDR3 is CATDFGSYNEQFF. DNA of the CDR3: TGTGCCACCGACTTCGGCTCCTACAATGAGCAGTTCTTC.

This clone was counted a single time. The CDR3: CASSLVGGGNLNEQFF. Here the CDR3 DNA reads TGTGCCAGCAGCTTAGTTGGAGGGGGCAACTTGAATGAGCAGTTCTTC. V usage is TRBV7-2 and J usage is TRBJ2-1; a possible D gene is TRBD1 (7 bases). Trimming cost V 1 base and J 7 bases, with 17 bases left between them. Looked up from germline, CDR1 is SGHTA and CDR2 is FQGNSA. The CDR3 totals 16 residues.

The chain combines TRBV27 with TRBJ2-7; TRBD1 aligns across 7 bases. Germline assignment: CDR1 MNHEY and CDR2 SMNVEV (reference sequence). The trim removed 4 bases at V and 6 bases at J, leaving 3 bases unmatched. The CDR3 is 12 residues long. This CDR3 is CASSSGTAEQYF. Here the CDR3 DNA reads TGTGCCAGCAGTTCCGGGACAGCCGAGCAGTACTTC.

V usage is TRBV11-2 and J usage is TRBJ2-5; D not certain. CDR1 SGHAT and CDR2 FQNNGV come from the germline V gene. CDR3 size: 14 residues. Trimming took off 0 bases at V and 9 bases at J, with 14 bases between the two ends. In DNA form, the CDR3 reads TGTGCCAGCAGCTTAGATTGGGCATCGGATCCCCAGTACTTC. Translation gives CASSLDWASDPQYF.

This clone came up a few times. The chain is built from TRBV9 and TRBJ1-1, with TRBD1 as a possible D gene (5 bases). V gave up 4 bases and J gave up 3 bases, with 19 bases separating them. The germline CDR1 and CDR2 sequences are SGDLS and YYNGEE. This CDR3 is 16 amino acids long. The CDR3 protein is CASSLTPRGGDTEAFF. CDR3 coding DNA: TGTGCCAGCAGCCTCACACCGCGGGGGGGTGACACTGAAGCTTTCTTT.

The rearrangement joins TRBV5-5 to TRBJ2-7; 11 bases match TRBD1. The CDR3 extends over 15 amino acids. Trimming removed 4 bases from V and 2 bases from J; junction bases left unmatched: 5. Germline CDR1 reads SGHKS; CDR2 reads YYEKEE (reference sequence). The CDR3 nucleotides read TGTGCCAGCAGCGGCCCGGACAGGGGGCCCTACGAGCAGTACTTC. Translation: CASSGPDRGPYEQYF.

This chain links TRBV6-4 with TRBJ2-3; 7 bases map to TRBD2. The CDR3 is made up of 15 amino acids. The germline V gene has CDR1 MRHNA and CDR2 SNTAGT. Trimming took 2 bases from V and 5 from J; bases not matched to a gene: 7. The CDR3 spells CASSDGAGEIDTQYF. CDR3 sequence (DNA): TGTGCCAGCAGTGACGGGGCGGGAGAGATAGATACGCAGTATTTT.

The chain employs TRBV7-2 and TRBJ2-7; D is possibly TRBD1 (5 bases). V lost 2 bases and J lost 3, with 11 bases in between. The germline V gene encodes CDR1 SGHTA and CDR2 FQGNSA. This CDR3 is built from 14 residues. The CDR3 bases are TGTGCCAGCAGCTTATTGACAGATCGCTACGAGCAGTACTTC. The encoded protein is CASSLLTDRYEQYF.

CDR3 protein: CATSRDSTKLGSPNEQFF. CDR3 in DNA: TGTGCCACCAGCAGAGACTCCACCAAACTAGGGTCCCCCAATGAGCAGTTCTTC. This chain links TRBV15 with TRBJ2-1; D perhaps matches TRBD2 (5 bases). The V gene lost 0 bases and the J gene lost 6 bases, with 21 bases spanning the gap. Germline CDR1 reads LNHNV; CDR2 reads YYDKDF (reference sequence). The CDR3 runs to 18 residues.

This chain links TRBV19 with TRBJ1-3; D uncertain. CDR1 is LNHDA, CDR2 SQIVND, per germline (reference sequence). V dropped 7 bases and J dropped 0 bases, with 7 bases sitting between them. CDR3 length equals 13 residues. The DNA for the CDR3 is TGTGCCAGTAAACGCAGCTCTGGAAACACCATATATTTT. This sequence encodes CASKRSSGNTIYF.

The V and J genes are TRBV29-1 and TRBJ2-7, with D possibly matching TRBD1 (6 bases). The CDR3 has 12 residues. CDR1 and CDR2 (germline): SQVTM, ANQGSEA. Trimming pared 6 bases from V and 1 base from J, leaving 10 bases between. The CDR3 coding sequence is TGCAGCGTCTGGACAGATTCCTACGAGCAGTACTTC. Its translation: CSVWTDSYEQYF.

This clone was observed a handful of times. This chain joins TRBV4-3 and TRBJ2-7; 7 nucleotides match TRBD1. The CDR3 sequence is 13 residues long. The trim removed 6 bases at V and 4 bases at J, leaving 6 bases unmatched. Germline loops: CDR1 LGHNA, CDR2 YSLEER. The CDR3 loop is CASSKGAPYEQYF. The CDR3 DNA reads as TGCGCCAGCAGTAAGGGGGCCCCATACGAGCAGTACTTC.

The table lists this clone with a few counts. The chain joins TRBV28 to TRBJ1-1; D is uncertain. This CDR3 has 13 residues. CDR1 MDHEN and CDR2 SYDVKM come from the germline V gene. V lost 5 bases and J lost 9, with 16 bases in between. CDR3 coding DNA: TGTGCCAGCAGTCGCGCGAGCCCCGGTCAAGCTTTCTTT. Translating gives CASSRASPGQAFF.

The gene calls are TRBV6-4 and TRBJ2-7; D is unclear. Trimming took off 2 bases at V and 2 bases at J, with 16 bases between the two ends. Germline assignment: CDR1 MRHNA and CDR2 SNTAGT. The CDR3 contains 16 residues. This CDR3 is CASSDVTAVSPYEQYF. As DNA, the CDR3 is TGTGCCAGCAGTGACGTCACAGCCGTTTCCCCCTACGAGCAGTACTTC.

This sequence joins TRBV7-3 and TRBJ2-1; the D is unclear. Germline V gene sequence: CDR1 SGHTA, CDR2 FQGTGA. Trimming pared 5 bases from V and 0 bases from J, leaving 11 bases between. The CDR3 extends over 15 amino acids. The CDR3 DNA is TGTGCCAGCAGCATCTCAACGAGCTCCTACAATGAGCAGTTCTTC. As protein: CASSISTSSYNEQFF. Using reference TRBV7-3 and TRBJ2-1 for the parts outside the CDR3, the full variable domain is GAGVSQTPSNKVTEKGKYVELRCDPISGHTALYWYRQSLGQGPEFLIYFQGTGAADDSGLPNDRFFAVRPEGSVSTLKIQRTERGDSAVYLCASSISTSSYNEQFFGPGTRLTVL.

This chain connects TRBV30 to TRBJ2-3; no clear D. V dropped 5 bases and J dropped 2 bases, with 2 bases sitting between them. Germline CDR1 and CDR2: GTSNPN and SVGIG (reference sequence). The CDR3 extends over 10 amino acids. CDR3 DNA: TGTGCCTGGTACACAGATACGCAGTATTTT. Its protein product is CAWYTDTQYF.

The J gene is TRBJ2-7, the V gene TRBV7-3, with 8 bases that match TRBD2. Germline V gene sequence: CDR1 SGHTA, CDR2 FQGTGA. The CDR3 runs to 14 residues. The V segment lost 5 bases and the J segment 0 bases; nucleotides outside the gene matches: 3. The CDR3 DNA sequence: TGTGCCAGCAGCAAGAGCGGGAGCTCCTACGAGCAGTACTTC. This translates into CASSKSGSSYEQYF.

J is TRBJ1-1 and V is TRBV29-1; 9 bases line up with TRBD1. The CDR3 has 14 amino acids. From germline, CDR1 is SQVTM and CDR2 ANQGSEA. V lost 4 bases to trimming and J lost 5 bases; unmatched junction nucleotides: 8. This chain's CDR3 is CSVAQGGQGTEAFF. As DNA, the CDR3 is TGCAGCGTTGCTCAGGGGGGACAGGGTACTGAAGCTTTCTTT.

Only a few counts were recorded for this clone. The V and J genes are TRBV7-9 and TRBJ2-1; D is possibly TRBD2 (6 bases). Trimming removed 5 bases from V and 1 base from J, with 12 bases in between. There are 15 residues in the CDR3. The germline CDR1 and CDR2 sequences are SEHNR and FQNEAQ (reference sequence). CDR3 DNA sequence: TGTGCCAGCAGCCCCCGGGGAGGATCCTACAATGAGCAGTTCTTC. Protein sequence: CASSPRGGSYNEQFF.

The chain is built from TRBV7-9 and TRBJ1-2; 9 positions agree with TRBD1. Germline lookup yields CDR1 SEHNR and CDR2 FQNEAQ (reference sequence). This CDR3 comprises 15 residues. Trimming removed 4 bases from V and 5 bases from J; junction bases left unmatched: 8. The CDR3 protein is CASSSADRGYYGYTF. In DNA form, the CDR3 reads TGTGCCAGCAGCTCTGCGGACAGGGGTTATTATGGCTACACCTTC.

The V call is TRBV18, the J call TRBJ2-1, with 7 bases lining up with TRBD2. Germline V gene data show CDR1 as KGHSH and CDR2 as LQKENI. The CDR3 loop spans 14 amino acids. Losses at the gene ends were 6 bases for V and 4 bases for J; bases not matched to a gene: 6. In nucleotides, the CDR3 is TGTGCCAGCTCGCCCACTAGCGATTACAATGAGCAGTTCTTC. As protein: CASSPTSDYNEQFF.

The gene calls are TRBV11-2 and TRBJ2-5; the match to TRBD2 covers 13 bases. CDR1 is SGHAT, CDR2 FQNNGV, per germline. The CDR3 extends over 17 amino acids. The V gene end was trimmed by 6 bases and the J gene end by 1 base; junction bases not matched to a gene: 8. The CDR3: CASSRTSGRGSQETQYF. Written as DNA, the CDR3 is TGTGCCAGCAGTCGGACTAGCGGGAGAGGGTCCCAAGAGACCCAGTACTTC.

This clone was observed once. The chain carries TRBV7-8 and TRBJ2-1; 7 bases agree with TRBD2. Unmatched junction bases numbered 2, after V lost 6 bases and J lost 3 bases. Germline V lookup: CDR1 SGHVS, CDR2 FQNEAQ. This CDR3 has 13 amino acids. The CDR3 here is CASRGGVYNEQFF. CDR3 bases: TGTGCCAGCAGGGGGGGGGTCTACAATGAGCAGTTCTTC.